This T cell receptor beta chain was recovered during a study of blood T cell repertoires in COVID-19 (dated by TCRdb to about 2020). About the investigation overall: Samples covering the acute and convalescent phases of COVID-19 were provided by collaborators in the United States, Italy and Spain. The prospective study material was composed of cDNA or gDNA derived from T cells, B-cell-depleted T cells, or PBMCs. Deeply sampled blood TCRbeta repertoires from subjects exposed to, actively infected with, or recovered from COVID-19 were included in the dataset. The repertoires were made available in a free public database intended to serve as a resource for research on the immune response to SARS-CoV-2. The samples were drawn from the first 160 participants of the ongoing ImmuneRACE study and from 950 to 1,500 subjects provided by 6 global collaborators. The sample metadata nearly always contained a de-identified subject ID, COVID-19 status, age in years and sex. Where HLA class I and class II types were available, the types were taken from metadata supplied by the sample provider, not from assay-based typing. What the research found in general, with its limitations: The amount of clinical and demographic metadata varied by source and participant and was provided uncurated.

The cysteine opens and the phenylalanine closes a CDR3 of 15 amino acids. The DNA shown is the 45-base CDR3, in frame from base 1. CDR1 and CDR2, per the germline V gene (reference sequence), are LGHDT and YNNKEL. Participants in the prospective study were enrolled through a virtual design, were aged roughly 18 to 100 years, and lived in 24 United States geographic areas. In the prospective study, cohorts were assigned on the basis of participant-reported clinical history obtained from a screening survey and a study questionnaire. Exposed participants had been in contact, within 2 weeks of entering the study, with a person who had a PCR-confirmed or clinician-diagnosed case of COVID-19. Mobile phlebotomists in the prospective study collected whole blood, serum and a nasopharyngeal or oropharyngeal swab from every participant. Prospective study participants could optionally give additional blood draws and questionnaires over an approximately 2-month period. Before DNA extraction, prospective study blood samples were shipped either frozen or at room temperature.

Points on this clone: No cognate antigen has been identified for it. The germline gene is not matched at one end of the junction; a read error may be the cause.

TCRbeta CDR3 regions were amplified from genomic DNA using the immunoSEQ Assay, a bias-controlled multiplex PCR. The published analysis was carried out like this. The number of nucleated cells in each sample was estimated by amplification of reference gene primers within the assay. To quantify the absolute abundance of each unique TCRbeta CDR3 rearrangement, sequence reads were collapsed and filtered. For each sample, productive Simpson clonality was calculated as the square root of Simpson's diversity index across productive rearrangements. The immuneACCESS repertoire file appears here via TCRdb, limited to in-frame rearrangements. These files lack a portion of the clones; in checked studies, under half of the deficit traces to unresolved V genes, and the cause of the others is not known. V, J and clone size derive from that table, while D and trimming were established from the DNA sequence. Within this sample are more than 300,000 clones, with roughly 90% of them counted one time only. The biggest ten clones account for about 4% of the sample.

The sequence derives from a woman aged 25 to 39 who had been exposed to COVID-19. Input material: PBMCs or T cells enriched from blood (not recorded which). Recombination connected TRBV3-1 (or the pseudogene TRBV3-2) to TRBJ1-1, with TRBD1 tentatively as D gene (6 bases match). The CDR3 loop reads CASTQRWGGDTEAFF. The DNA sequence follows: TGTGCCAGCACCCAACGGTGGGGGGGCGACACTGAAGCTTTCTTT.